The clone carrying this T cell receptor (beta chain) was counted only a few times. Its antigen is as yet unknown. The sample belongs to a study of T cells in Graves' hyperthyroidism and ophthalmopathy. Findings and caveats of the study: Researchers found most expanded thyroid clonotypes above 0.001 in blood as well.

Trimming left V 1 base short and J 4 bases short, with 11 bases between. The germline gives CDR1 MGHRA, CDR2 YSYEKL. The CDR3 extends over 14 amino acids. Lactation, pregnancy, other autoimmune disease or uncontrolled infection excluded patients. Amplified TCR beta CDR3 regions came from RNA transcripts. The TCR CDR3 was amplified in a first-round RT-PCR using the HTBI primer set. MiXCR, run by TCRdb on the multiplex PCR reads, gives a single entry per CDR3 protein. The sample yields about 840,000 distinct CDR3 sequences, 38% seen once. The source is a man between 18 and 35 years old with Graves' hyperthyroidism. The genes are TRBV4-1 and TRBJ2-7; TRBD2 might be the D (7 bases). Source material: blood. The CDR3 here is CASSQGGGPYEQYF. The DNA for the CDR3 is TGCGCCAGCAGCCAAGGGGGGGGCCCGTACGAGCAGTACTTC.